This entry is about one T cell receptor (beta chain). The target antigen is unknown. The CDR3 totals 14 residues. Germline V gives CDR1 SEHNR, CDR2 FQNEAQ (reference sequence). Trimming removed 4 bases from V and 4 bases from J; junction bases left unmatched: 2. The sample originates from a study of shared clonotypes between healthy human individuals. Findings of the study overall: Blood was the sole source, and tissue repertoires probably differ. Around 5% of naive CD4 clonotypes were common to a few donors.

Clones were read by immunoSEQ multiplex PCR, and TCRdb kept only the in-frame ones, dropping some. The sample shows about 960,000 clones, about 80% of them seen only once. Division of CD4+ cells produced a CD45RA+ naive subset and a CD45RA-negative memory subset. The sequenced sample was memory CD4+ T cells sorted from blood. Subset noted: CD45RA-negative fraction. The chain combines TRBV7-9 with TRBJ2-2, with 8 bases aligning to TRBD1. The source of this sequence is a man aged 18 to 35 in good health. The CDR3 DNA follows: TGTGCCAGCAGCTGGACAGGGCGCACCGGGGAGCTGTTTTTT. Its protein product is CASSWTGRTGELFF. The whole variable domain, remainder taken from reference TRBV7-9 and TRBJ2-2, is DTGVSQNPRHKITKRGQNVTFRCDPISEHNRLYWYRQTLGQGPEFLTYFQNEAQLEKSRLLSDRFSAERPKGSFSTLEIQRTEQGDSAMYLCASSWTGRTGELFFGEGSRLTVL.